The 10 T cell receptor beta chains listed next were all sequenced from one sample in a study of spatial heterogeneity in lung cancer. General study results and limits: Tumoral mutation counts were tracked by counts of expanded intratumoral alpha and beta TCRs.

Their recognized antigens are unknown. TCRdb reprocessed the 5' RACE reads via MiXCR and lists one record per CDR3 protein. The table lists some 100,000 distinct CDR3 sequences, roughly 4.5% of them singletons. Time point given: sample taken at primary tumor resection. The source was lung tumor tissue, collected at surgery. The receptors shown here come from a male donor with early-stage non-small cell lung cancer.

This clonotype was observed at least ten times. The rearrangement joins TRBV12-3 or TRBV12-4 to TRBJ2-3, with TRBD2 matching over 8 bases. The ends lost 3 bases at V and 4 bases at J; junction bases unmatched: 6. This CDR3 is 15 amino acids long. The CDR3 DNA follows: TGTGCCAGCAGTTTGACGGGAGGGGCTGCAGATACGCAGTATTTT. Protein: CASSLTGGAADTQYF.

This clonotype has a count of ten or more. V gene TRBV6-6 combines with J gene TRBJ2-7, with D unresolved. The CDR3 extends over 16 amino acids. Trimming left V 2 bases short and J 3 bases short, with 17 bases between. Looked up from germline, CDR1 is MNHNY and CDR2 is SVGAGI (reference sequence). The CDR3 here is CASSYEIRVVGYEQYF. CDR3 in DNA: TGTGCCAGCAGTTACGAAATAAGGGTGGTAGGCTACGAGCAGTACTTC.

This chain joins TRBV6-5 and TRBJ1-1, with 7 positions matching TRBD1. This CDR3 is built from 14 residues. Germline assignment: CDR1 MNHEY and CDR2 SVGAGI. Unmatched junction bases numbered 7, after V lost 6 bases and J lost 3 bases. The CDR3 DNA follows: TGTGCCAGCAGAAGGACAGGTTTGGACACTGAAGCTTTCTTT. Its translation: CASRRTGLDTEAFF.

This clonotype was seen only a few times. The rearrangement joins TRBV28 to TRBJ1-1; D perhaps matches TRBD1 (6 bases). The CDR3 covers 17 residues. V was pared by 5 bases and J by 1 base, with 20 bases between. Germline lookup yields CDR1 MDHEN and CDR2 SYDVKM. The DNA of the CDR3 is TGTGCCAGCAGTGCAGTCCTCTACAGGGTTACGAACACTGAAGCTTTCTTT. As protein: CASSAVLYRVTNTEAFF.

Ten or more counts support this clonotype. The CDR3 DNA follows: TGTGCCAGCAGCTTAGCGAACTACCTACAAGAGACCCAGTACTTC. It translates to CASSLANYLQETQYF. J is TRBJ2-5 and V is TRBV7-9, with unresolved D. CDR1 SEHNR and CDR2 FQNEAQ come from the germline V gene (reference sequence). There are 15 residues in the CDR3. V gave up 0 bases and J gave up 2 bases, with 10 bases separating them.

Many counts were recorded for this clonotype. The V and J genes are TRBV4-1 and TRBJ1-3; D gene ambiguous. This CDR3 contains 15 residues. V lost 0 bases, J lost 4 bases, and 10 bases lay in between. Germline V gene lookup returns CDR1 MGHRA and CDR2 YSYEKL. The CDR3 sequence: CASSQDYHLGNTIYF. CDR3 in DNA: TGCGCCAGCAGCCAAGATTACCATCTGGGAAACACCATATATTTT.

This clonotype was seen repeatedly, ten times or more. The junction departs from germline at one end; a sequencing error may be responsible. The rearrangement uses TRBV3-1 and TRBJ2-7, with D perhaps matching TRBD1 (6 bases). Germline-derived CDR1 and CDR2 are LGHDT and YNNKEL (reference sequence). CDR3 length: 16 residues. The CDR3 protein is CASSQDVDRRDYEQYF. Here the CDR3 DNA reads TGTGCCAGCAGTCAAGATGTGGACAGAAGGGATTACGAGCAGTACTTC.

The chain links TRBV5-1 to TRBJ2-1; perhaps TRBD2 as D (6 bases). V was pared by 0 bases and J by 0 bases, with 13 bases between. The CDR3 covers 17 residues. Germline V gene lookup returns CDR1 SGHRS and CDR2 YFSETQ. CDR3 sequence: CASSLGWRESSYNEQFF. As DNA, the CDR3 is TGCGCCAGCAGCTTGGGTTGGAGGGAGAGCTCCTACAATGAGCAGTTCTTC.

This clonotype was picked up many times. DNA for the CDR3: TGTGCCTGGAGTAGGGGGTTATACAGGGAGGAGGATGAAGCTTTCTTT. This encodes CAWSRGLYREEDEAFF. This chain joins TRBV30 and TRBJ1-1, with a possible D match to TRBD1 (6 bases). The germline V gene has CDR1 GTSNPN and CDR2 SVGIG (reference sequence). The germline V and J ends were trimmed by 2 bases and 7 bases, with 23 bases remaining between them. The CDR3 contains 16 residues.

This clonotype came up many times. This chain links TRBV29-1 with TRBJ2-7; 7 bases line up with TRBD1. V was clipped by 6 bases and J by 1 base; unmatched bases: 6. The CDR3 covers 13 residues. CDR1 SQVTM and CDR2 ANQGSEA come from the germline V gene. CDR3 sequence reads: CSVLKTGSYEQYF. The CDR3 nucleotides read TGCAGCGTCCTAAAGACAGGGTCCTACGAGCAGTACTTC.